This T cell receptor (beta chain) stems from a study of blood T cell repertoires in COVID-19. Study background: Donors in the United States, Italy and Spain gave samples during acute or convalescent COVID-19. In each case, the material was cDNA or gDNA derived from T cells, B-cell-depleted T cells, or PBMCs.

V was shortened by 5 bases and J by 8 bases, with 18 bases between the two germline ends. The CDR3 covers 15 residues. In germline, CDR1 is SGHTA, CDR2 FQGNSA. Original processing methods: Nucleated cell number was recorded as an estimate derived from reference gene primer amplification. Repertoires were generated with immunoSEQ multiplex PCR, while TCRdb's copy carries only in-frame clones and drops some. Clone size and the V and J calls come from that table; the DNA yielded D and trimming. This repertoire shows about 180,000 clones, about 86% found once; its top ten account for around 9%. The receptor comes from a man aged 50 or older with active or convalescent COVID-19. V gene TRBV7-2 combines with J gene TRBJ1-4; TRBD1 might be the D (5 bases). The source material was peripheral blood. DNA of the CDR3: TGTGCCAGCAGCCCTAGTGGGCAGGGAGGGGAAAAACTGTTTTTT. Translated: CASSPSGQGGEKLFF.